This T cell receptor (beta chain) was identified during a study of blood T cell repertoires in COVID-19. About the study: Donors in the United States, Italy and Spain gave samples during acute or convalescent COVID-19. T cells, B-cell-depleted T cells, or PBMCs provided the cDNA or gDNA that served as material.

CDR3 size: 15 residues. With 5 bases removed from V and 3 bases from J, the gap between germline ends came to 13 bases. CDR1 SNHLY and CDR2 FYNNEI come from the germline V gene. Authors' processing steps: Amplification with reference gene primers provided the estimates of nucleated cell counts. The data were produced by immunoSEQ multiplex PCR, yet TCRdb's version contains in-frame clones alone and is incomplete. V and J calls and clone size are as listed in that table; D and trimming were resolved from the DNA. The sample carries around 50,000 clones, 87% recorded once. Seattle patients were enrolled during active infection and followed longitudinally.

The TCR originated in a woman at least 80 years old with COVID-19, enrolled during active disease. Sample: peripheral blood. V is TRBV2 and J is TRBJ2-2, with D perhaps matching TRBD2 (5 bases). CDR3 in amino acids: CASSPHRGYTGELFF. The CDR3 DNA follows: TGTGCCAGCAGTCCCCACCGGGGTTACACCGGGGAGCTGTTTTTT.